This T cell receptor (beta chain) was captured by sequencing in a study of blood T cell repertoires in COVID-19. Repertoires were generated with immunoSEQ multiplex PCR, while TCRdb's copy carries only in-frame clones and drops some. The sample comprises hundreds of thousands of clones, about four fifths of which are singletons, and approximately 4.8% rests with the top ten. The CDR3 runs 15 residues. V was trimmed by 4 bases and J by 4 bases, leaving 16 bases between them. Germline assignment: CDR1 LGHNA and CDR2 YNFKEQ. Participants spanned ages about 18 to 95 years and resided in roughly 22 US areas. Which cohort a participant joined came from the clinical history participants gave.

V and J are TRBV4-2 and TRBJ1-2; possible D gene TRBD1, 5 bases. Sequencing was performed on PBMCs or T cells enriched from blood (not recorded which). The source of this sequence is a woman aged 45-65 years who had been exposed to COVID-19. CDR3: CASSLTDTGAYGYTF. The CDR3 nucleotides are TGTGCCAGCAGCCTAACGGACACTGGGGCCTATGGCTACACCTTC.